These T cell receptor beta chains were read from a single sample in a study of T cell repertoires in cytomegalovirus infection. TCRdb re-called the reads through MiXCR, storing one row per CDR3 protein. Of 200,000 or so distinct CDR3 sequences in the sample, approximately 20% were seen once. What was sequenced was PBMCs. Every receptor here comes from a human donor in good health (CMV status not recorded). Some clones in this sample may be carry-over from other donors' samples. Each CDR3 is given with its conserved first and last residue. The D gene is left open where the match is weak. Size values are once, few and many counts, or a class for expanded clones, and some rows have none.

J,D,V,size,CDR3,DNA
TRBJ2-3,TRBD1,TRBV11-3,NA,CASSFMTGLNTDTQYF,TGTGCCAGCAGCTTTATGACAGGGCTAAACACAGATACGCAGTATTTT
TRBJ2-5,TRBD2,TRBV11-2,few,CASTVGTTQETQYF,TGTGCCAGCACCGTCGGGACTACCCAAGAGACCCAGTACTTC
TRBJ1-2,NA,TRBV10-3,many,CAISETLSVYTF,TGTGCCATCAGTGAGACGCTTTCAGTCTACACCTTC
TRBJ2-1,TRBD1,TRBV5-1,few,CASSPDSGTGRDNEQFF,TGCGCCAGCAGCCCGGACTCCGGGACAGGGAGGGACAATGAGCAGTTCTTC
TRBJ2-1,NA,TRBV4-1,NA,CANLEGGGRHFNEQFF,TGCGCCAACCTCGAAGGGGGCGGGAGGCATTTCAATGAGCAGTTCTTC
TRBJ1-1,NA,TRBV7-2,many,CASRARAGGWTEAFF,TGTGCCAGCCGAGCCCGGGCGGGCGGGTGGACTGAAGCTTTCTTT
TRBJ1-3,NA,TRBV7-2,many,CASSLVARAANTIYF,TGTGCCAGCAGCTTAGTGGCCCGTGCTGCAAACACCATATATTTT
TRBJ1-1,NA,TRBV7-6,many,CASSPGGRVYTEAFF,TGTGCCAGCAGCCCCGGGGGTCGGGTTTACACTGAAGCTTTCTTT
TRBJ2-5,NA,TRBV29-1,few,CSVGSSLGTQYF,TGCAGCGTTGGGTCTAGCTTGGGGACCCAGTACTTC
TRBJ1-2,TRBD1,TRBV10-3,NA,CAISGTGGNYGYTF,TGTGCCATCAGTGGGACAGGGGGAAACTATGGCTACACCTTC
TRBJ2-6,TRBD1,TRBV28,NA,CASAPGGSGANVLTF,TGTGCCAGCGCCCCAGGGGGCTCTGGGGCCAACGTCCTGACTTTC
TRBJ2-7,NA,TRBV20-1,NA,CSAVGRGYEQYF,TGCAGCGCGGTGGGTCGGGGGTACGAGCAGTACTTC
TRBJ1-2,NA,TRBV7-4,NA,CASSLPGLMNYGYTF,TGTGCCAGCAGCTTACCGGGCCTTATGAACTATGGCTACACCTTC
TRBJ1-1,NA,TRBV11-3,NA,CASSLDPWSNEAFF,TGTGCCAGCAGCTTAGATCCTTGGAGCAATGAAGCTTTCTTT
TRBJ2-3,NA,TRBV10-3,few,CAISEGGNTQYF,TGTGCCATCAGTGAGGGGGGCAATACGCAGTATTTT
TRBJ2-5,NA,TRBV2,NA,CASAKTQIGGETQYF,TGTGCCAGCGCAAAGACCCAAATAGGAGGAGAGACCCAGTACTTC
TRBJ2-1,TRBD2,TRBV7-2,many,CASSDGTSGRADYNEQFF,TGTGCCAGCAGCGACGGGACTAGCGGGAGGGCAGACTACAATGAGCAGTTCTTC
TRBJ1-4,NA,TRBV12-3/TRBV12-4,NA,CASSLRVGGKLFF,TGTGCCAGCAGTTTAAGGGTAGGCGGCAAACTGTTTTTT
TRBJ2-6,NA,TRBV11-3,NA,CASSLGPGGANVLTF,TGTGCCAGCAGCTTGGGCCCAGGCGGGGCCAACGTCCTGACTTTC
TRBJ1-1,NA,TRBV7-6,NA,CASSLRGTGVDTEAFF,TGTGCCAGCAGCTTACGGGGCACGGGGGTGGACACTGAAGCTTTCTTT
TRBJ2-1,TRBD2,TRBV12-3/TRBV12-4,few,CASSFRPLAGGRNNEQFF,TGTGCCAGCAGTTTCAGACCACTAGCGGGAGGGCGAAACAATGAGCAGTTCTTC
TRBJ1-1,NA,TRBV6-1,many,CASRDIYPNGAFF,TGTGCCAGCAGGGACATTTACCCCAACGGGGCTTTCTTT
TRBJ2-7,TRBD2,TRBV6-5,many,CASSYWAGSGRDEQYF,TGTGCCAGCAGTTACTGGGCAGGCTCCGGGAGGGACGAGCAGTACTTC
TRBJ2-7,NA,TRBV7-4,NA,CASSFDRSYEQYF,TGTGCCAGCAGCTTTGACCGATCCTACGAGCAGTACTTC
TRBJ1-5,TRBD1,TRBV28,few,CASSFTGGNSNQPQHF,TGTGCCAGCAGTTTCACAGGGGGGAATAGCAATCAGCCCCAGCATTTT
TRBJ2-2,NA,TRBV20-1,many,CSAQGTDNTGELFF,TGCAGTGCCCAAGGGACGGATAACACCGGGGAGCTGTTTTTT
TRBJ1-2,NA,TRBV28,few,CASSSPGGSYGYTF,TGTGCCAGCAGTTCCCCTGGGGGGAGCTATGGCTACACCTTC